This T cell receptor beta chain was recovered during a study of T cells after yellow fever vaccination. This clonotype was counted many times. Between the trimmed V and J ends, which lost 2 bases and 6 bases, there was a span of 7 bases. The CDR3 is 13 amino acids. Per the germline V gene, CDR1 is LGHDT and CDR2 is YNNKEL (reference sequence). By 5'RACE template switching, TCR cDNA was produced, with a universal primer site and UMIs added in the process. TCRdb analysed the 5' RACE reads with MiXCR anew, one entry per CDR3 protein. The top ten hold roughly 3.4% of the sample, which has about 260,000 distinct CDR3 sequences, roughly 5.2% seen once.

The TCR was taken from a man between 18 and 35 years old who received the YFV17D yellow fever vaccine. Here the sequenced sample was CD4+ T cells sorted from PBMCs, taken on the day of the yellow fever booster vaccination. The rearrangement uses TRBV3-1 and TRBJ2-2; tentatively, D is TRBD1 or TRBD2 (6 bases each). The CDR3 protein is CASSQRGAGELFF. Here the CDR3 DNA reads TGTGCCAGCAGCCAAAGGGGGGCCGGGGAGCTGTTTTTT.